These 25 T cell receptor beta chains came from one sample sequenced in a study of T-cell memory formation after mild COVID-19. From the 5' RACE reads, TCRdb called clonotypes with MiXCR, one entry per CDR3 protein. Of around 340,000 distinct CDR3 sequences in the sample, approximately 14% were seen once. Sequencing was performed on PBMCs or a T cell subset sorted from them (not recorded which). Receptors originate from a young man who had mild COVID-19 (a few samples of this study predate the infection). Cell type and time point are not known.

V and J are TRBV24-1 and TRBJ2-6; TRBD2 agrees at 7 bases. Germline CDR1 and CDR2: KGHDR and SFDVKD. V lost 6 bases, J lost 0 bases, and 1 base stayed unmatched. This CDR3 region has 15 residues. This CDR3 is CATSWGGSGANVLTF. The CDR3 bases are TGTGCCACCAGTTGGGGGGGCTCTGGGGCCAACGTCCTGACTTTC.

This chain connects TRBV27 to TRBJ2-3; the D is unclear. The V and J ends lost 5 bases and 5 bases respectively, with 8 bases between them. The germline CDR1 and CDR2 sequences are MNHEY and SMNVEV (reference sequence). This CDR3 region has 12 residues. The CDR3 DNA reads TGTGCCAGCAGTACCTTAGGAGATACGCAGTATTTT. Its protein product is CASSTLGDTQYF.

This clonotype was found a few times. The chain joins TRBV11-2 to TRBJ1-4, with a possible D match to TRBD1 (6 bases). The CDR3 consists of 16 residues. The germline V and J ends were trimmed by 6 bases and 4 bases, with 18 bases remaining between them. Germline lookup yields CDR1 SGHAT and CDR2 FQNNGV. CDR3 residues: CASSLRGAAGNEKLFF. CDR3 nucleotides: TGTGCCAGCAGTCTAAGGGGGGCGGCGGGTAATGAAAAACTGTTTTTT.

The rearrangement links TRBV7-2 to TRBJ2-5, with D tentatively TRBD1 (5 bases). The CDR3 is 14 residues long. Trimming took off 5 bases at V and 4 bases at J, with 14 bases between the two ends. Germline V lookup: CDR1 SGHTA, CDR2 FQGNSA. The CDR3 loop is CASSLPGRVETQYF. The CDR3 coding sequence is TGTGCCAGCAGCCTACCGGGCAGGGTAGAGACCCAGTACTTC. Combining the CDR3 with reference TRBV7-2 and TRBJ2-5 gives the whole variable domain GAGVSQSPSNKVTEKGKDVELRCDPISGHTALYWYRQSLGQGLEFLIYFQGNSAPDKSGLPSDRFSAERTGGSVSTLTIQRTQQEDSAVYLCASSLPGRVETQYFGPGTRLLVL.

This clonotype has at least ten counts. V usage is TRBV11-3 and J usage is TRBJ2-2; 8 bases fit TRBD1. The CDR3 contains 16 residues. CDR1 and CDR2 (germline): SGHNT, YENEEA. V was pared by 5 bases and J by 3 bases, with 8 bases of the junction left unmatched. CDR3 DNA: TGTGCCAGCAGCCCGGGGACAGGAACTTACACCGGGGAGCTGTTTTTT. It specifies CASSPGTGTYTGELFF. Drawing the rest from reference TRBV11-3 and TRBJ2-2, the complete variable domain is EAGVVQSPRYKIIEKKQPVAFWCNPISGHNTLYWYLQNLGQGPELLIRYENEEAVDDSQLPKDRFSAERLKGVDSTLKIQPAELGDSAVYLCASSPGTGTYTGELFFGEGSRLTVL.

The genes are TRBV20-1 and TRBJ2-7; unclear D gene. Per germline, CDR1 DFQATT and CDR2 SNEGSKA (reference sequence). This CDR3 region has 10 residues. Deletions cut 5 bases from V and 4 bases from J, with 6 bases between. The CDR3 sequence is CSAARYEQYF. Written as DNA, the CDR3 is TGCAGTGCTGCCAGGTACGAGCAGTACTTC.

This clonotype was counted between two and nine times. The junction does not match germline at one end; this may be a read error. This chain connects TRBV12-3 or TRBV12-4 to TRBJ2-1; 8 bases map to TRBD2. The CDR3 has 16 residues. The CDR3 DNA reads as TGTGCCAGCAGATTAGCCGGGGGGGCAACCTACAATGAGCAGTTCTTC. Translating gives CASRLAGGATYNEQFF.

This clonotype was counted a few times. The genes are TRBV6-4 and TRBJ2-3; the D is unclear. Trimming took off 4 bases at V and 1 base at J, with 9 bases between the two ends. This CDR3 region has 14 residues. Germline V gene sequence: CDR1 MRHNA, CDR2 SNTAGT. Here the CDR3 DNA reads TGTGCCAGCAGTGCGATTGGGGGCACAGATACGCAGTATTTT. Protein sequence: CASSAIGGTDTQYF.

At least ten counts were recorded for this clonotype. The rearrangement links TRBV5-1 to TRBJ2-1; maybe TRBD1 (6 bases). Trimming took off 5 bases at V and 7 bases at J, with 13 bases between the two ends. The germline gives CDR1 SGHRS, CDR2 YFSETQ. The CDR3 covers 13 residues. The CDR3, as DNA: TGCGCCAGCAGTTTCACAGGGTTGAATGAGCAGTTCTTC. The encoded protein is CASSFTGLNEQFF.

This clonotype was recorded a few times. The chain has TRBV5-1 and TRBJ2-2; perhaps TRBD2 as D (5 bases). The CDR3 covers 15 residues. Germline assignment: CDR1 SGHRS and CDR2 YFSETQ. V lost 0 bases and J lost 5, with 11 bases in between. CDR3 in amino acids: CASSLVEGGTGELFF. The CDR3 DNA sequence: TGCGCCAGCAGCTTGGTGGAAGGCGGGACCGGGGAGCTGTTTTTT. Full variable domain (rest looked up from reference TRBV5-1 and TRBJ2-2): KAGVTQTPRYLIKTRGQQVTLSCSPISGHRSVSWYQQTPGQGLQFLFEYFSETQRNKGNFPGRFSGRQFSNSRSEMNVSTLELGDSALYLCASSLVEGGTGELFFGEGSRLTVL.

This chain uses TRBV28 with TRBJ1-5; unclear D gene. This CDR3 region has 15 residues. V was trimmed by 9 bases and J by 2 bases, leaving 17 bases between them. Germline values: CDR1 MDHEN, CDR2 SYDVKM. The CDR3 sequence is CASGSPVSGNQPQHF. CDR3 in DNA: TGTGCCAGTGGTAGTCCGGTCTCGGGCAATCAGCCCCAGCATTTT. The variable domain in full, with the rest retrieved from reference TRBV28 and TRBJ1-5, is DVKVTQSSRYLVKRTGEKVFLECVQDMDHENMFWYRQDPGLGLRLIYFSYDVKMKEKGDIPEGYSVSREKKERFSLILESASTNQTSMYLCASGSPVSGNQPQHFGDGTRLSIL.

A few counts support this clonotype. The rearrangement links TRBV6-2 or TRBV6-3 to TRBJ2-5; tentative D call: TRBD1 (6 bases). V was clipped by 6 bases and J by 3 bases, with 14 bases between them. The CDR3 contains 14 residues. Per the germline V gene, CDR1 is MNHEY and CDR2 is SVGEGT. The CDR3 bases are TGTGCCAGCAGCAGACAGGCCGCAAAAGAGACCCAGTACTTC. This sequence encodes CASSRQAAKETQYF.

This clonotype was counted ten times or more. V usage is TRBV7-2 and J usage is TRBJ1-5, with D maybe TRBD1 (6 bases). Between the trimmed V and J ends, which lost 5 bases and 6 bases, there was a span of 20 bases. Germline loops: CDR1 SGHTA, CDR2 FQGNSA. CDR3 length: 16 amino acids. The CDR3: CASSPSWTDRRQPQHF. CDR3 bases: TGTGCCAGCAGCCCATCCTGGACAGATCGACGTCAGCCCCAGCATTTT.

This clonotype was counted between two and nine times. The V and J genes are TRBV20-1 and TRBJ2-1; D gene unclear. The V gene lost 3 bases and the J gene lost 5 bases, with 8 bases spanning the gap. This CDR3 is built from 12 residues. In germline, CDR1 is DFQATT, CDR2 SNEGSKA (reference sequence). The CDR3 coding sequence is TGCAGTGCTAGTATTTTGGACAATGAGCAGTTCTTC. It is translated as CSASILDNEQFF.

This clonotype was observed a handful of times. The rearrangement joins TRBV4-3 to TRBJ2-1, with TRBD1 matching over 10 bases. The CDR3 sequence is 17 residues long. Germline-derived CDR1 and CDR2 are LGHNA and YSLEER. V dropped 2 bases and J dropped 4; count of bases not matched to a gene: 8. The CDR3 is CASSQRVTGGTYNEQFF. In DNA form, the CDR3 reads TGCGCCAGCAGCCAAAGGGTGACAGGGGGCACGTACAATGAGCAGTTCTTC.

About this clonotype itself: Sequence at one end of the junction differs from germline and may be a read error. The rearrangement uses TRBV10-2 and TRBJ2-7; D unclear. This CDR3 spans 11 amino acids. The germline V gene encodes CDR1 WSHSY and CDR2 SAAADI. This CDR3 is CASSDSTLEEF. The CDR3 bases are TGCGCCAGCAGTGATTCCACGCTTGAAGAGTTC.

The CDR3 region has the DNA TGTGCCAGCAGTTTATACAAGCAGCCCCAGCATTTT. Protein product: CASSLYKQPQHF. The chain couples TRBV28 to TRBJ1-5, with D uncertain. Germline lookup yields CDR1 MDHEN and CDR2 SYDVKM. The CDR3 totals 12 residues. V dropped 1 base and J dropped 7 bases, with 5 bases sitting between them.

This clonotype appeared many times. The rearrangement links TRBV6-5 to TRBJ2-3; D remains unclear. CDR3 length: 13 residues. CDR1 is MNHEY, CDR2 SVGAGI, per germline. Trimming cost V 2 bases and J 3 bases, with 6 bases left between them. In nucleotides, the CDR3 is TGTGCCAGCAGTTACGACGGGACAGATACGCAGTATTTT. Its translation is CASSYDGTDTQYF.

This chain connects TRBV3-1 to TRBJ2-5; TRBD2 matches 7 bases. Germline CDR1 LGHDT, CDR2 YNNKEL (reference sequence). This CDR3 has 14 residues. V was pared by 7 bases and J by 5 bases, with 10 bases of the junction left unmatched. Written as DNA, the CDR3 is TGTGCCAGCACCCCTGGGGGGGGAATTGAGACCCAGTACTTC. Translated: CASTPGGGIETQYF.

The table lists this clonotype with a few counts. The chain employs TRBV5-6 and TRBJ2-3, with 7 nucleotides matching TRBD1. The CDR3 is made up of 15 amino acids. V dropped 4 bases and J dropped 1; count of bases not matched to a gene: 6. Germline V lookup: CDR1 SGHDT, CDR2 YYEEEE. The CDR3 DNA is TGTGCCAGCAGCGTAGGACAGGCGGGCACAGATACGCAGTATTTT. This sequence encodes CASSVGQAGTDTQYF. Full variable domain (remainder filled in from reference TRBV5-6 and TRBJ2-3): DAGVTQSPTHLIKTRGQQVTLRCSPKSGHDTVSWYQQALGQGPQFIFQYYEEEERQRGNFPDRFSGHQFPNYSSELNVNALLLGDSALYLCASSVGQAGTDTQYFGPGTRLTVL.

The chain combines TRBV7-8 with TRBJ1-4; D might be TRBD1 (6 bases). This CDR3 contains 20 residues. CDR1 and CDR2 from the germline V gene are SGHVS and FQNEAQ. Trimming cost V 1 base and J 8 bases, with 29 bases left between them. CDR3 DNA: TGTGCCAGCAGCTTAGACGTAGGGGGGACACAAGACCTTCGGTACGAAAAACTGTTTTTT. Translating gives CASSLDVGGTQDLRYEKLFF. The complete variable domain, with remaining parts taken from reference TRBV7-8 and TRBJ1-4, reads GAGVSQSPRYKVAKRGQDVALRCDPISGHVSLFWYQQALGQGPEFLTYFQNEAQLDKSGLPSDRFFAERPEGSVSTLKIQRTQQEDSAVYLCASSLDVGGTQDLRYEKLFFGSGTQLSVL.

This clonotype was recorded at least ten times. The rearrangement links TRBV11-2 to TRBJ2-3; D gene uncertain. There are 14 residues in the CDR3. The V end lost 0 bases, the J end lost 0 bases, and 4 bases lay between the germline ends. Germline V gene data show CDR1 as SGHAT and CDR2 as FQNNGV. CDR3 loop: CASSLDRSTDTQYF. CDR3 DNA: TGTGCCAGCAGCTTAGACAGGAGCACAGATACGCAGTATTTT.

CDR3 sequence: CASRWGRGTGELFF. The CDR3, as DNA: TGTGCCAGTAGGTGGGGGAGAGGCACCGGGGAGCTGTTTTTT. The V and J genes are TRBV19 and TRBJ2-2; D is tentatively TRBD1 or TRBD2 (5 bases each). This CDR3 is built from 14 residues. Germline CDR1 reads LNHDA; CDR2 reads SQIVND (reference sequence). V dropped 6 bases and J dropped 4 bases, with 12 bases sitting between them.

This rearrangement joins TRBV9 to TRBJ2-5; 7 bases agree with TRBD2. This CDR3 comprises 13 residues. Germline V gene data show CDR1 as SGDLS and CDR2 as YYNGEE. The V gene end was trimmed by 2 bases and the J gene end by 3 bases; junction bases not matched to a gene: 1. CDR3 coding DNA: TGTGCCAGCAGCGTTGGGAGGGAAGAGACCCAGTACTTC. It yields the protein CASSVGREETQYF.

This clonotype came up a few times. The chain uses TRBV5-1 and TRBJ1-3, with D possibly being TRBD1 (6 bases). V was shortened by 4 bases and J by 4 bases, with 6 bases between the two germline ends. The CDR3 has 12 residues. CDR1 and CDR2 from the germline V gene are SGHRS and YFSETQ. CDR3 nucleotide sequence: TGCGCCAGCAGCACAGGGGGAAACACCATATATTTT. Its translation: CASSTGGNTIYF.